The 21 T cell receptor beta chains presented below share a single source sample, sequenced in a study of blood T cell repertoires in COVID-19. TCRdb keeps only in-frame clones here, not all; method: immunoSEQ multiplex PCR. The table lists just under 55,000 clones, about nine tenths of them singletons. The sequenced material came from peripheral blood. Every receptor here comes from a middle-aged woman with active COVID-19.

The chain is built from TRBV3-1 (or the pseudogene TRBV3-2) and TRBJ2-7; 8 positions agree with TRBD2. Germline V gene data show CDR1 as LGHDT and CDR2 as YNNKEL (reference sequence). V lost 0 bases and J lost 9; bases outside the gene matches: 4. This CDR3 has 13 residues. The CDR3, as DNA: TGTGCCAGCAGCCAAGATTCCAGCGGGGGGCAGTACTTC. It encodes CASSQDSSGGQYF.

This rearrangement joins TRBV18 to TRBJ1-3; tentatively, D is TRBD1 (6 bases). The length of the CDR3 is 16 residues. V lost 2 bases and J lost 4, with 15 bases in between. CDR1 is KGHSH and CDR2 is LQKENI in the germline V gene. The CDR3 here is CASSPNWGTRGNTIYF. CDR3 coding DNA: TGTGCCAGCTCACCAAATTGGGGGACAAGAGGAAACACCATATATTTT.

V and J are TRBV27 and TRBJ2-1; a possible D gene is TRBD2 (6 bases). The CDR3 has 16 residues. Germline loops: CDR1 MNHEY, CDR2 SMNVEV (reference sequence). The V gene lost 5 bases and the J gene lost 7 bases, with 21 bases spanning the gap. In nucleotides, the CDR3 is TGTGCCAGCAGTCCCGGGACTTTCGGGACGGAGAATGAGCAGTTCTTC. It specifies CASSPGTFGTENEQFF.

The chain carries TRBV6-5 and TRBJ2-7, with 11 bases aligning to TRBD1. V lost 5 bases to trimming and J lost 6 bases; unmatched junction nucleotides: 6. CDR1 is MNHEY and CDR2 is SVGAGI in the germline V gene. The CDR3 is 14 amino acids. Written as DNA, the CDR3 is TGTGCCAGCAGTCCGGGACAGGGGGGAGCCGAGCAGTACTTC. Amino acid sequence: CASSPGQGGAEQYF.

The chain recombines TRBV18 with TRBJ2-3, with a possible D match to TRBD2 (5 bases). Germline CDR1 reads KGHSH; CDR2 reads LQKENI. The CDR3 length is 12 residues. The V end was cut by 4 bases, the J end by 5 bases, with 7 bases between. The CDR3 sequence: CASSLRGDTQYF. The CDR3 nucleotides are TGTGCCAGCTCACTTCGGGGAGATACGCAGTATTTT.

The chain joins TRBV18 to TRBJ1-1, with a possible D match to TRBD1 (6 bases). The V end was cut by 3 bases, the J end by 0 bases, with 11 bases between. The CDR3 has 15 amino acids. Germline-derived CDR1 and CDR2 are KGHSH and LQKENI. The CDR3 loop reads CASSPSQGLNTEAFF. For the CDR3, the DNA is TGTGCCAGCTCACCGTCACAGGGATTGAACACTGAAGCTTTCTTT.

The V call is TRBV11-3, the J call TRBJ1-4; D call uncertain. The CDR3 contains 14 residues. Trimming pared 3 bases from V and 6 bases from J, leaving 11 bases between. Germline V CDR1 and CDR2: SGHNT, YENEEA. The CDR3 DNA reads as TGTGCCAGCAGCTTGGGCAGTCAGGATGAAAAACTGTTTTTT. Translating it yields CASSLGSQDEKLFF.

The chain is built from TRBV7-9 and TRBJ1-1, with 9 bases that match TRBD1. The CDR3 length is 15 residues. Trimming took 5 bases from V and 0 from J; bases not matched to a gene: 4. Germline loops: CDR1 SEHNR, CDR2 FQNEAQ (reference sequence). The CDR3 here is CASSQTGGLNTEAFF. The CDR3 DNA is TGTGCCAGCAGCCAAACAGGGGGCCTGAACACTGAAGCTTTCTTT.

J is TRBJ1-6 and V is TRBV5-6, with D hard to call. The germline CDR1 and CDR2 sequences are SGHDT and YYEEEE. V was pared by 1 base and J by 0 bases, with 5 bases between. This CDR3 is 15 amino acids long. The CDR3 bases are TGTGCCAGCAGCTTGACGGTCTCCTATAATTCACCCCTCCACTTT. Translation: CASSLTVSYNSPLHF.

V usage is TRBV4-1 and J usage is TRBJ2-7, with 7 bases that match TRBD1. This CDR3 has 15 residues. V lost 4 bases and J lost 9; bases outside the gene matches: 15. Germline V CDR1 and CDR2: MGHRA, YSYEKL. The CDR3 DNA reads TGCGCCAGCAGCCCCGAGTCCCGGAGACAGGGCACGCAGTACTTC. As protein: CASSPESRRQGTQYF.

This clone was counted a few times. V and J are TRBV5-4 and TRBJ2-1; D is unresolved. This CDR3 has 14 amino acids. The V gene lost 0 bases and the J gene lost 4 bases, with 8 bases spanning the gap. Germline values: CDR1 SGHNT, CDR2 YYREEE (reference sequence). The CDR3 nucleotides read TGTGCCAGCAGCTTGGGGTCGCTATACAATGAGCAGTTCTTC. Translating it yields CASSLGSLYNEQFF.

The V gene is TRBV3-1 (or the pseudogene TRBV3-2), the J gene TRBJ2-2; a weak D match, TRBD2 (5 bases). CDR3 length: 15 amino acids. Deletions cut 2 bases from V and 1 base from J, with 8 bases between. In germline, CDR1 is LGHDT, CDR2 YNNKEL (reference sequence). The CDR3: CASSQTGMNTGELFF. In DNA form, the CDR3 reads TGTGCCAGCAGCCAAACGGGGATGAACACCGGGGAGCTGTTTTTT.

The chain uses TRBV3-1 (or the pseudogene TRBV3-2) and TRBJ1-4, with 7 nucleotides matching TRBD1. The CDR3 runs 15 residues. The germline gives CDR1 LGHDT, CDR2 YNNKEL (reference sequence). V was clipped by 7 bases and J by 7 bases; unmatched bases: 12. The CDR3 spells CASTRGDGFGEKLFF. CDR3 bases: TGTGCCAGCACCAGGGGGGACGGGTTTGGTGAAAAACTGTTTTTT.

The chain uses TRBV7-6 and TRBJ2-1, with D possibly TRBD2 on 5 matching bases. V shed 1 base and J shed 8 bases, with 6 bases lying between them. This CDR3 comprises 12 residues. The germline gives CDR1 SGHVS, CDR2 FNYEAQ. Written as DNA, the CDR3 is TGTGCCAGCAGCTTAGTCGGGGATGAGCAGTTCTTC. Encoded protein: CASSLVGDEQFF.

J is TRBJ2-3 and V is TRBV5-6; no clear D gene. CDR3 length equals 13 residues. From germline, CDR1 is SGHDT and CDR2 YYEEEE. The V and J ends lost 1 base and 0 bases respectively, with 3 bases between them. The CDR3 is CASSLPSTDTQYF. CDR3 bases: TGTGCCAGCAGCTTGCCGAGCACAGATACGCAGTATTTT.

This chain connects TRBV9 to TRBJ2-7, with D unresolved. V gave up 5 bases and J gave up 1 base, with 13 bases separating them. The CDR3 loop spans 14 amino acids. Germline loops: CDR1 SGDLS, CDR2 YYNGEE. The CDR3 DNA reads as TGTGCCAGCAGGAGGCAGATTCCTTCCTACGAGCAGTACTTC. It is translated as CASRRQIPSYEQYF.

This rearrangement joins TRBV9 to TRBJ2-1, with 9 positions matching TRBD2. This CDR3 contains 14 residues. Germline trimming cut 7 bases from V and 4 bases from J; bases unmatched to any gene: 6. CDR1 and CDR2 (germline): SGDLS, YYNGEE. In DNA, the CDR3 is TGTGCCAGCGGGCCGGGACTAGCTTACAATGAGCAGTTCTTC. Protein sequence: CASGPGLAYNEQFF.

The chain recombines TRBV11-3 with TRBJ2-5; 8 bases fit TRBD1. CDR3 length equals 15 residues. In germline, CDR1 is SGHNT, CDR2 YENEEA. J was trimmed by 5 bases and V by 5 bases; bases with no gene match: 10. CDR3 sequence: CASSHRQGTGETQYF. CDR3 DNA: TGTGCCAGCAGCCACAGACAGGGGACCGGCGAGACCCAGTACTTC.

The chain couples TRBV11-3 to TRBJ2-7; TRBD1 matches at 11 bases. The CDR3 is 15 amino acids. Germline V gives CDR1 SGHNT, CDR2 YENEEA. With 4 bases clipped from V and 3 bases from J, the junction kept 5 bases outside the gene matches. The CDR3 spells CASSWGTGGNYEQYF. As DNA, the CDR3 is TGTGCCAGCAGCTGGGGGACAGGGGGAAACTACGAGCAGTACTTC.

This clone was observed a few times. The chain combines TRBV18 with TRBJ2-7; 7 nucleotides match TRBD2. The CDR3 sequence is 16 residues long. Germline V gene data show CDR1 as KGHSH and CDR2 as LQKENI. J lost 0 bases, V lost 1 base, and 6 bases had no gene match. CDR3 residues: CASSPRLAASSYEQYF. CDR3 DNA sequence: TGTGCCAGCTCACCACGGCTAGCGGCCAGCTCCTACGAGCAGTACTTC. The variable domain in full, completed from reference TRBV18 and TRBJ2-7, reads NAGVMQNPRHLVRRRGQEARLRCSPMKGHSHVYWYRQLPEEGLKFMVYLQKENIIDESGMPKERFSAEFPKEGPSILRIQQVVRGDSAAYFCASSPRLAASSYEQYFGPGTRLTVT.

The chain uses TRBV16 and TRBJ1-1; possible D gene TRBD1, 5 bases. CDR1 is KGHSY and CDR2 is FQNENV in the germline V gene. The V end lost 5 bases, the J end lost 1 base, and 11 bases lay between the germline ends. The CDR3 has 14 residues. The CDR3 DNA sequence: TGTGCCAGCAGCTATGCTCAGGGGAACACTGAAGCTTTCTTT. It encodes CASSYAQGNTEAFF.